This TCR beta chain derives from a study of identical twins. Regarding the study as a whole: There is a chance that invariant MAIT and iNKT cells partially muddied zero-insertion analyses.

Trimming removed 1 base at V and 5 bases at J, with 9 bases between. This CDR3 region has 13 residues. CDR1 and CDR2 from the germline V gene are MDHEN and SYDVKM. A remark on this clonotype: Antigen unknown.

A single record per CDR3 protein comes from TCRdb applying MiXCR to the 5' RACE reads. In the table there are roughly 230,000 distinct CDR3 sequences, around 8.3% of which are singletons. Healthy Caucasians alone served as donors. These data also featured in a second study, about yellow fever vaccine responses in identical twins.

Sequenced: CD8+ T cells sorted from blood. The receptor was derived from a woman aged 18-29 years in good health. The chain employs TRBV28 and TRBJ2-7; D perhaps matches TRBD2 (5 bases). The CDR3 is CASSLSGVDEQYF. The CDR3 bases are TGTGCCAGCAGTTTATCCGGGGTGGACGAGCAGTACTTC.